Shown below are 17 T cell receptor beta chains from a single sample sequenced in a study of blood T cell repertoires in COVID-19 (dated by TCRdb to about 2020). Library generation was performed with the immunoSEQ multiplex PCR assay. Sourced from immuneACCESS, this table was stored by TCRdb with only in-frame sequences that have V and J called. A share of the clones is absent; for the studies checked, an unresolved V gene accounts for under half, and the remainder has no known explanation. The sample table shows more than 200,000 clones, and 65% to 90% are seen once. The top ten clones comprise 4.5% to 6% of the sample. The material sequenced was peripheral blood. The receptors here all came from a woman aged 80 or over with active or convalescent COVID-19.

The chain combines TRBV28 with TRBJ2-5, with a tentative D call TRBD2 (6 bases). V lost 6 bases, J lost 5 bases, and 13 bases lay in between. The CDR3 spans 13 residues. Germline V gene data show CDR1 as MDHEN and CDR2 as SYDVKM. CDR3 sequence (DNA): TGTGCCAGCAGCGCGGGGCTGAGGGAGACCCAGTACTTC. Its protein product is CASSAGLRETQYF.

The V gene is TRBV2, the J gene TRBJ2-7, with 10 bases aligning to TRBD2. The CDR3 runs to 13 residues. CDR1 is SNHLY and CDR2 is FYNNEI in the germline V gene. J was trimmed by 7 bases and V by 6 bases; bases with no gene match: 6. The CDR3 region is CASSIAGGREQYF. CDR3 nucleotide sequence: TGTGCCAGCAGCATAGCGGGGGGTCGGGAGCAGTACTTC.

This chain uses TRBV5-1 with TRBJ2-3; 9 bases agree with TRBD1. CDR1 and CDR2 from the germline V gene are SGHRS and YFSETQ. The CDR3 spans 15 residues. The ends lost 0 bases at V and 5 bases at J; junction bases unmatched: 4. The CDR3 sequence: CASSLVQGAGDTQYF. Here the CDR3 DNA reads TGCGCCAGCAGCTTGGTACAGGGGGCTGGAGATACGCAGTATTTT.

This clone has only one observation. This chain connects TRBV6-5 to TRBJ2-5; TRBD1 matches 10 bases. The CDR3 runs to 14 residues. The junction had 1 base not matched to a gene; V was cut back by 6 bases and J by 0 bases. Germline V lookup: CDR1 MNHEY, CDR2 SVGAGI. This chain's CDR3 is CASRDRGNQETQYF. The CDR3 region has the DNA TGTGCCAGCAGGGACAGGGGGAACCAAGAGACCCAGTACTTC.

The chain recombines TRBV2 with TRBJ2-2; D gene ambiguous. Deletions cut 8 bases from V and 2 bases from J, with 9 bases between. Per the germline V gene, CDR1 is SNHLY and CDR2 is FYNNEI. The CDR3 runs to 13 residues. The CDR3 loop is CASYFGNTGELFF. CDR3 coding DNA: TGTGCCAGCTATTTCGGTAACACCGGGGAGCTGTTTTTT.

The V call is TRBV6-5, the J call TRBJ1-6; D might be TRBD1 (6 bases). CDR1 MNHEY and CDR2 SVGAGI come from the germline V gene. Trimming took off 6 bases at V and 7 bases at J, with 13 bases between the two ends. This CDR3 spans 14 amino acids. The CDR3 loop reads CASSHGQSNSPLHF. The CDR3, as DNA: TGTGCCAGCAGCCACGGACAGTCGAATTCACCCCTCCACTTT.

The chain couples TRBV18 to TRBJ1-4; a possible D gene is TRBD1 (6 bases). CDR1 KGHSH and CDR2 LQKENI come from the germline V gene. The CDR3 sequence is 14 residues long. V lost 2 bases to trimming and J lost 5 bases, with 9 bases between them. CDR3 in amino acids: CASSPDQGNEKLFF. The CDR3 region has the DNA TGTGCCAGCTCACCAGATCAGGGGAATGAAAAACTGTTTTTT.

V and J are TRBV6-5 and TRBJ1-2; 9 bases map to TRBD1. This CDR3 has 14 residues. Trimming at V came to 10 bases and at J to 6 bases, leaving 12 bases not matched to a gene. CDR1 and CDR2 (germline): MNHEY, SVGAGI. The chain's CDR3 is CATRRTGVSDGYTF. As DNA, the CDR3 is TGTGCCACCCGTCGGACAGGGGTGTCGGATGGCTACACCTTC.

The chain uses TRBV2 and TRBJ1-2; D gene ambiguous. There are 12 residues in the CDR3. The V end was cut by 5 bases, the J end by 8 bases, with 12 bases between. CDR1 is SNHLY, CDR2 FYNNEI, per germline. The CDR3 sequence is CASSRRLQGYTF. The CDR3 coding sequence is TGTGCCAGCAGTCGAAGGTTACAGGGCTACACCTTC.

V and J are TRBV6-1 and TRBJ1-5; D not certain. Germline values: CDR1 MNHNS, CDR2 SASEGT. V lost 1 base, J lost 10 bases, and 8 bases lay in between. CDR3 length equals 12 residues. The DNA of the CDR3 is TGTGCCAGCAGTGAAGGACACCGCCCCCAGCATTTT. Translation gives CASSEGHRPQHF.

The genes are TRBV20-1 and TRBJ2-3; no clear D. The germline gives CDR1 DFQATT, CDR2 SNEGSKA (reference sequence). The CDR3 runs 17 residues. V was shortened by 3 bases and J by 0 bases, with 19 bases between the two germline ends. The CDR3 here is CSASVRFPIVSTDTQYF. The CDR3 DNA reads as TGCAGTGCTAGTGTGCGGTTCCCAATTGTTAGCACAGATACGCAGTATTTT.

This chain links TRBV6-5 with TRBJ2-7; TRBD1 matches 9 bases. V lost 4 bases and J lost 2; bases outside the gene matches: 6. There are 15 residues in the CDR3. Germline V gene lookup returns CDR1 MNHEY and CDR2 SVGAGI. CDR3 loop: CASSSRRQGAYEQYF. CDR3 in DNA: TGTGCCAGCAGTTCCCGACGACAGGGGGCCTACGAGCAGTACTTC.

This clone has just one count. J is TRBJ2-5 and V is TRBV7-9, with D perhaps TRBD1 (5 bases). The CDR3 is made up of 13 amino acids. V lost 1 base to trimming and J lost 5 bases, with 8 bases between them. The germline gives CDR1 SEHNR, CDR2 FQNEAQ (reference sequence). The CDR3 is CASSLVGQETQYF. The CDR3 region has the DNA TGTGCCAGCAGCTTAGTGGGGCAGGAGACCCAGTACTTC.

V gene TRBV6-5 combines with J gene TRBJ2-3; a possible D gene is TRBD1 (6 bases). V shed 2 bases and J shed 5 bases, with 14 bases lying between them. Looked up from germline, CDR1 is MNHEY and CDR2 is SVGAGI. This CDR3 region has 15 residues. The chain's CDR3 is CASSYGQGNRDTQYF. The CDR3 DNA reads as TGTGCCAGCAGTTACGGCCAGGGGAACAGAGATACGCAGTATTTT.

The J gene is TRBJ1-1, the V gene TRBV5-1; D possibly corresponds to TRBD1 (6 bases). The CDR3 extends over 15 amino acids. V was trimmed by 1 base and J by 2 bases, leaving 12 bases between them. Germline V lookup: CDR1 SGHRS, CDR2 YFSETQ. In DNA, the CDR3 is TGCGCCAGCAGCTTGATTCTAGGGGGTAACACTGAAGCTTTCTTT. This translates into CASSLILGGNTEAFF.

The rearrangement uses TRBV19 and TRBJ1-5; no clear D. Trimming took off 5 bases at V and 3 bases at J, with 11 bases between the two ends. The CDR3 is 14 amino acids. Germline assignment: CDR1 LNHDA and CDR2 SQIVND (reference sequence). The CDR3 region is CASSPLGLNQPQHF. CDR3 sequence (DNA): TGTGCCAGTAGTCCCCTTGGCCTCAATCAGCCCCAGCATTTT.

This chain links TRBV10-2 with TRBJ2-1, with TRBD2 matching 13 bases. In germline, CDR1 is WSHSY, CDR2 SAAADI. This CDR3 has 16 amino acids. V lost 0 bases, J lost 9 bases, and 5 bases stayed unmatched. In DNA form, the CDR3 reads TGCGCCAGCAGTGAGTCGAGGACTAGCGGGAGTCGTGAGCAGTTCTTC. Amino acids: CASSESRTSGSREQFF.